The 30 T cell receptor beta chains given below trace back to one sample, sequenced in a study of shared clonotypes between healthy human individuals. TCRdb's copy holds only in-frame clones and misses some; the assay was immunoSEQ multiplex PCR. The sample lists about 1.1 million clones, approximately 77% occurring once. The sequenced sample was memory CD4+ T cells from PBMCs. Regarding subset: CD45RA-negative fraction. The receptors were sampled from a man between 18 and 29 years old in good health. Some clones in this sample may be carry-over from other donors' samples.

The V call is TRBV7-8, the J call TRBJ1-2; D remains ambiguous. This CDR3 spans 13 amino acids. Per germline, CDR1 SGHVS and CDR2 FQNEAQ. V was shortened by 7 bases and J by 4 bases, with 13 bases between the two germline ends. The CDR3 DNA is TGTGCCAGCAACTCCAATCTCGGCTATGGCTACACCTTC. It yields the protein CASNSNLGYGYTF.

V and J are TRBV28 and TRBJ2-7; 7 nucleotides line up with TRBD1. The V gene end was trimmed by 7 bases and the J gene end by 0 bases; junction bases not matched to a gene: 12. The CDR3 runs to 16 residues. CDR1 is MDHEN and CDR2 is SYDVKM in the germline V gene. The CDR3 DNA is TGTGCCAGCAAGGCATCGCAGGGACAGCTCTCCTACGAGCAGTACTTC. Its translation: CASKASQGQLSYEQYF. Full variable domain (remainder filled in from reference TRBV28 and TRBJ2-7): DVKVTQSSRYLVKRTGEKVFLECVQDMDHENMFWYRQDPGLGLRLIYFSYDVKMKEKGDIPEGYSVSREKKERFSLILESASTNQTSMYLCASKASQGQLSYEQYFGPGTRLTVT.

This chain links TRBV5-1 with TRBJ2-7, with 10 bases lining up with TRBD1. This CDR3 region has 16 residues. With V trimmed by 4 bases and J by 3 bases, 10 bases remained unmatched. Germline V gene sequence: CDR1 SGHRS, CDR2 YFSETQ. CDR3 sequence reads: CASSPSGGQGSYEQYF. The CDR3 DNA reads as TGCGCCAGCAGCCCTTCGGGGGGACAGGGGAGCTACGAGCAGTACTTC. The variable domain in full, with the rest retrieved from reference TRBV5-1 and TRBJ2-7, is KAGVTQTPRYLIKTRGQQVTLSCSPISGHRSVSWYQQTPGQGLQFLFEYFSETQRNKGNFPGRFSGRQFSNSRSEMNVSTLELGDSALYLCASSPSGGQGSYEQYFGPGTRLTVT.

This clone appeared once. The chain uses TRBV5-5 and TRBJ1-4; unclear D gene. Trimming shortened V by 4 bases and J by 0 bases, and 10 bases separated the two germline ends. Germline loops: CDR1 SGHKS, CDR2 YYEKEE (reference sequence). The CDR3 has 15 residues. The chain's CDR3 is CASSAHLATNEKLFF. The CDR3 region has the DNA TGTGCCAGCAGCGCGCACCTCGCAACTAATGAAAAACTGTTTTTT.

This rearrangement joins TRBV11-1 to TRBJ2-3, with no clear D. Germline V lookup: CDR1 SGHAT, CDR2 FQDESV (reference sequence). This CDR3 region has 15 residues. V dropped 0 bases and J dropped 0 bases, with 7 bases sitting between them. The CDR3 sequence: CASSLAATSTDTQYF. The CDR3 DNA is TGTGCCAGCAGCTTAGCCGCTACAAGCACAGATACGCAGTATTTT.

The chain is built from TRBV30 and TRBJ2-2; D unclear. Germline V CDR1 and CDR2: GTSNPN, SVGIG (reference sequence). The V end was cut by 0 bases, the J end by 6 bases, with 5 bases between. The CDR3 extends over 12 amino acids. The DNA of the CDR3 is TGTGCCTGGAGTGTAAATCCCGGGGAGCTGTTTTTT. This codes for CAWSVNPGELFF.

Written as DNA, the CDR3 is TGTGCCAGTTCCCGGGACAGGCCTGGCGAGCAGTACTTC. Translation gives CASSRDRPGEQYF. V gene TRBV2 combines with J gene TRBJ2-7; 8 bases match TRBD1. This CDR3 is built from 13 residues. Trimming removed 9 bases from V and 6 bases from J; junction bases left unmatched: 10. Germline assignment: CDR1 SNHLY and CDR2 FYNNEI.

The rearrangement links TRBV7-2 to TRBJ1-2; D is unresolved. V lost 0 bases, J lost 7 bases, and 9 bases lay in between. There are 13 residues in the CDR3. Germline assignment: CDR1 SGHTA and CDR2 FQGNSA. CDR3 loop: CASSLAHLFGYTF. The DNA of the CDR3 is TGTGCCAGCAGCTTAGCGCATCTCTTTGGCTACACCTTC.

On this clone itself: A read error may explain this, as a much larger clone is one base away. This rearrangement joins TRBV5-4 to TRBJ2-7; 8 nucleotides align to TRBD1. The germline V gene has CDR1 SGHNT and CDR2 YYREEE (reference sequence). Trimming cost V 4 bases and J 3 bases; bases outside gene matches: 3. The CDR3 totals 13 residues. The CDR3 coding sequence is TGTGCCAGCAGCGGAACAGGGGGCTACGAGCAGTACTTC. Its protein product is CASSGTGGYEQYF.

This chain connects TRBV6-6 to TRBJ1-5; D not resolved. The CDR3 runs 13 residues. From germline, CDR1 is MNHNY and CDR2 SVGAGI (reference sequence). Deletions cut 6 bases from V and 3 bases from J, with 9 bases between. In nucleotides, the CDR3 is TGTGCCAGCAGGCCCCCCCTCAATCAGCCCCAGCATTTT. It codes for CASRPPLNQPQHF.

The chain recombines TRBV14 with TRBJ1-2; tentative D call: TRBD1 (5 bases). Trimming cost V 1 base and J 8 bases, with 14 bases left between them. CDR1 is SGHDN and CDR2 is FVKESK in the germline V gene. The CDR3 contains 14 residues. Here the CDR3 reads CASSQGGPRGGYTF. CDR3 nucleotides: TGTGCCAGCAGCCAAGGGGGACCCCGAGGAGGCTACACCTTC.

In its sample, this clone was seen once. The V and J genes are TRBV10-3 and TRBJ2-1, with a tentative D call TRBD1 (5 bases). Between the trimmed V and J ends, which lost 0 bases and 15 bases, there was a span of 15 bases. The CDR3 extends over 13 amino acids. Per germline, CDR1 ENHRY and CDR2 SYGVKD. CDR3 DNA sequence: TGTGCCATCAGTGAGTCAAGTAGTACAGGTTGGTTCTTC. It encodes CAISESSSTGWFF.

V usage is TRBV19 and J usage is TRBJ1-3; TRBD1 is a possible D gene (6 bases). The germline CDR1 and CDR2 sequences are LNHDA and SQIVND (reference sequence). The V and J ends lost 3 bases and 4 bases respectively, with 13 bases between them. The CDR3 has 15 residues. The CDR3 spells CASSISGGPGNTIYF. CDR3 nucleotide sequence: TGTGCCAGTAGTATCAGCGGGGGGCCAGGAAACACCATATATTTT.

The V gene is TRBV27, the J gene TRBJ2-4; 9 nucleotides agree with TRBD2. Per the germline V gene, CDR1 is MNHEY and CDR2 is SMNVEV (reference sequence). The V segment lost 5 bases and the J segment 8 bases; nucleotides outside the gene matches: 4. The CDR3 is 13 amino acids. In DNA, the CDR3 is TGTGCCAGCAGTCGACTAGCGGAGGACATTCAGTACTTC. Protein sequence: CASSRLAEDIQYF.

J is TRBJ1-5 and V is TRBV7-2, with a weak D call TRBD1 (5 bases). The germline V and J ends were trimmed by 5 bases and 4 bases, with 15 bases remaining between them. Germline assignment: CDR1 SGHTA and CDR2 FQGNSA. The CDR3 totals 15 residues. The CDR3 loop is CASSTSGTENQPQHF. The CDR3 nucleotides read TGTGCCAGCAGCACGTCCGGGACGGAGAATCAGCCCCAGCATTTT. The entire variable domain, with the rest obtained from reference TRBV7-2 and TRBJ1-5, is as follows: GAGVSQSPSNKVTEKGKDVELRCDPISGHTALYWYRQSLGQGLEFLIYFQGNSAPDKSGLPSDRFSAERTGGSVSTLTIQRTQQEDSAVYLCASSTSGTENQPQHFGDGTRLSIL.

This clone was observed at least ten times. The chain joins TRBV2 to TRBJ2-1; D call uncertain. Between the trimmed V and J ends, which lost 6 bases and 8 bases, there was a span of 8 bases. The CDR3 extends over 11 amino acids. In germline, CDR1 is SNHLY, CDR2 FYNNEI. The CDR3 spells CASSPFDEQFF. In nucleotides, the CDR3 is TGTGCCAGCAGCCCCTTTGATGAGCAGTTCTTC. Full variable domain (outside the CDR3, taken from reference TRBV2 and TRBJ2-1): EPEVTQTPSHQVTQMGQEVILRCVPISNHLYFYWYRQILGQKVEFLVSFYNNEISEKSEIFDDQFSVERPDGSNFTLKIRSTKLEDSAMYFCASSPFDEQFFGPGTRLTVL.

The chain uses TRBV5-1 and TRBJ1-2, with a weak D call TRBD1 (5 bases). The germline CDR1 and CDR2 sequences are SGHRS and YFSETQ. V was shortened by 0 bases and J by 5 bases, with 11 bases between the two germline ends. The CDR3 sequence is 14 residues long. The CDR3 DNA is TGCGCCAGCAGCTTGGAAACAGGCCAATATGGCTACACCTTC. Its translation: CASSLETGQYGYTF.

The chain combines TRBV18 with TRBJ1-5; 7 bases line up with TRBD1. Trimming at V came to 1 base and at J to 0 bases, leaving 6 bases not matched to a gene. Germline assignment: CDR1 KGHSH and CDR2 LQKENI. This CDR3 spans 17 amino acids. CDR3 bases: TGTGCCAGCTCACCACGCGGGACAGACTATAGCAATCAGCCCCAGCATTTT. It specifies CASSPRGTDYSNQPQHF.

This clone was detected once. V gene TRBV30 combines with J gene TRBJ1-3; unclear D gene. This CDR3 contains 15 residues. V lost 0 bases to trimming and J lost 2 bases, with 11 bases between them. The germline V gene encodes CDR1 GTSNPN and CDR2 SVGIG (reference sequence). The CDR3 is CAWSVFPGTGNTIYF. The DNA of the CDR3 is TGTGCCTGGAGTGTATTTCCGGGCACTGGAAACACCATATATTTT.

The V and J genes are TRBV28 and TRBJ1-2; 7 nucleotides agree with TRBD1. The CDR3 has 13 amino acids. Losses at the gene ends were 5 bases for V and 8 bases for J; bases not matched to a gene: 8. Looked up from germline, CDR1 is MDHEN and CDR2 is SYDVKM. The CDR3 is CASSGWDRTGYTF. The CDR3 DNA reads TGTGCCAGCAGTGGTTGGGACAGAACCGGCTACACCTTC.

The rearrangement uses TRBV19 and TRBJ2-1; 14 nucleotides match TRBD2. After removal of 5 bases from V and 8 bases from J, the junction contained 5 bases not matched to a gene. CDR1 and CDR2 (germline): LNHDA, SQIVND (reference sequence). The CDR3 consists of 15 residues. The CDR3 DNA reads as TGTGCCAGTAGTCCGGGACTAGCGGGGGCCTATGAGCAGTTCTTC. Amino acid sequence: CASSPGLAGAYEQFF.

This chain connects TRBV19 to TRBJ2-2, with D perhaps given as TRBD1 or TRBD2 (6 bases each). Germline V gene lookup returns CDR1 LNHDA and CDR2 SQIVND (reference sequence). The V gene lost 9 bases and the J gene lost 3 bases, with 14 bases spanning the gap. This CDR3 has 14 residues. In nucleotides, the CDR3 is TGTGCCAGCGGGGGCTGGGACCACACCGGGGAGCTGTTTTTT. It is translated as CASGGWDHTGELFF.

CDR3 protein: CASSLEVRGSPYNEQFF. The DNA for the CDR3 is TGTGCCAGCAGCCTCGAAGTTCGCGGGAGTCCCTACAATGAGCAGTTCTTC. The chain links TRBV4-2 to TRBJ2-1; TRBD2 matches at 7 bases. V shed 4 bases, J shed 2 bases, and the junction held 11 bases outside the gene matches. CDR1 is LGHNA and CDR2 is YNFKEQ in the germline V gene. The length of the CDR3 is 17 residues.

This sequence joins TRBV5-5 and TRBJ1-2; D unresolved. This CDR3 is built from 13 residues. V dropped 2 bases and J dropped 8 bases, with 13 bases sitting between them. Per the germline V gene, CDR1 is SGHKS and CDR2 is YYEKEE (reference sequence). DNA of the CDR3: TGTGCCAGCAGCTTTACCTCCGCGGGAGGCTACACCTTC. It translates to CASSFTSAGGYTF.

The chain couples TRBV4-3 to TRBJ2-7; a possible D gene is TRBD1 (6 bases). The germline V gene has CDR1 LGHNA and CDR2 YSLEER. The CDR3 spans 14 residues. Trimming shortened V by 1 base and J by 6 bases, and 13 bases separated the two germline ends. The CDR3 sequence: CASSQAGAGTEQYF. The CDR3 DNA reads TGCGCCAGCAGCCAAGCAGGGGCAGGGACCGAGCAGTACTTC.

V usage is TRBV6-1 and J usage is TRBJ2-5; no firm D call. The CDR3 consists of 13 residues. Trimming pared 1 base from V and 4 bases from J, leaving 7 bases between. The germline CDR1 and CDR2 sequences are MNHNS and SASEGT. CDR3 nucleotides: TGTGCCAGCAGTGAAGGGCGAGGAGAGACCCAGTACTTC. Residues: CASSEGRGETQYF.

With regard to this clone: A much larger clone lies a single base off, so this may be a read error. The chain links TRBV11-2 to TRBJ2-7, with D unresolved. Trimming shortened V by 1 base and J by 0 bases, and 7 bases separated the two germline ends. The CDR3 spans 14 residues. Per germline, CDR1 SGHAT and CDR2 FQNNGV. The chain's CDR3 is CASSLGRISYEQYF. CDR3 coding DNA: TGTGCCAGCAGCTTAGGCCGGATCTCCTACGAGCAGTACTTC.

CDR3 residues: CASSRRLAQETQYF. DNA for the CDR3: TGTGCCAGCAGCCGAAGACTAGCACAAGAGACCCAGTACTTC. The rearrangement links TRBV7-2 to TRBJ2-5; 7 nucleotides agree with TRBD2. CDR3 size: 14 residues. V was clipped by 5 bases and J by 2 bases; unmatched bases: 5. In germline, CDR1 is SGHTA, CDR2 FQGNSA.

This clone was counted a few times. The chain links TRBV7-9 to TRBJ2-1, with 7 bases fitting TRBD2. Trimming at V came to 1 base and at J to 13 bases, leaving 13 bases not matched to a gene. The CDR3 totals 15 residues. CDR1 and CDR2 (germline): SEHNR, FQNEAQ (reference sequence). CDR3 in DNA: TGTGCCAGCAGCTTAGTGGTGGGACTAATGTTATCACAGTTCTTC. This sequence encodes CASSLVVGLMLSQFF.

As regards this clone: Other DNA sequences of this sample code for an identical CDR3. The J gene is TRBJ2-5, the V gene TRBV5-1, with 9 bases identical to TRBD1. Per germline, CDR1 SGHRS and CDR2 YFSETQ. Trimming at V came to 2 bases and at J to 5 bases, leaving 7 bases not matched to a gene. The length of the CDR3 is 15 residues. The CDR3 nucleotides are TGCGCCAGCAGCTTTACAGGGGGCGCAGAGGAGACCCAGTACTTC. Translated, it gives CASSFTGGAEETQYF. Full variable domain (rest looked up from reference TRBV5-1 and TRBJ2-5): KAGVTQTPRYLIKTRGQQVTLSCSPISGHRSVSWYQQTPGQGLQFLFEYFSETQRNKGNFPGRFSGRQFSNSRSEMNVSTLELGDSALYLCASSFTGGAEETQYFGPGTRLLVL.